This TCR beta chain was captured in a study of T cells in Graves' hyperthyroidism and ophthalmopathy. Findings and caveats of the study: Using 13 V-J features, a model discriminated ophthalmopathy from stable hyperthyroidism.

Using around 10 ml of fresh peripheral blood, PBMCs were prepared. RNA transcripts served as the template for amplifying TCR beta CDR3 regions. HTBI primers were employed in a first-round RT-PCR of the TCR CDR3. TCRdb re-called the multiplex PCR reads through MiXCR, storing one row per CDR3 protein. The sample contains about 760,000 distinct CDR3 sequences, 35% of which appear only once. As concerns this clonotype: Its antigen is undetermined.

This CDR3 has 18 residues. From germline, CDR1 is DFQATT and CDR2 SNEGSKA (reference sequence). V lost 5 bases and J lost 0; bases outside the gene matches: 12. Specimen: blood. The sequence derives from a woman aged 40 to 55 with Graves' hyperthyroidism. The rearrangement joins TRBV20-1 to TRBJ2-6, with 8 bases lining up with TRBD1. The CDR3 nucleotides read TGCAGTGCTGTAGGACCGGACAGGGCCCGCTCTGGGGCCAACGTCCTGACTTTC. It encodes CSAVGPDRARSGANVLTF.